Below, 16 T cell receptor beta chains from the same sample are listed, as sequenced in a study of CD8+ T cells in alopecia areata. Treatment reported: oral pan-JAK inhibitor, 5-10 mg twice daily. Reverse transcription of extracted RNA yielded cDNA, which provided the sequencing template. TCRdb's table, derived via immunoSEQ multiplex PCR, lists solely in-frame clones and lacks some. The data show 60,000 to 90,000 clones, around 65% seen once. The specimen comprised CD8+ T cells sorted from blood, sampled at week 24, from a patient treated with tofacitinib. All receptors derive from a human donor with alopecia areata.

The gene calls are TRBV7-9 and TRBJ2-1; 7 nucleotides align to TRBD2. Germline CDR1 reads SEHNR; CDR2 reads FQNEAQ (reference sequence). The length of the CDR3 is 17 residues. Losses at the gene ends were 0 bases for V and 0 bases for J; bases not matched to a gene: 5. The chain's CDR3 is CASSLAAGGSSYNEQFF. The DNA for the CDR3 is TGTGCCAGCAGCTTAGCGGCGGGCGGGAGCTCCTACAATGAGCAGTTCTTC.

This chain joins TRBV5-1 and TRBJ1-2; D perhaps matches TRBD1 (5 bases). Trimming cost V 0 bases and J 4 bases, with 10 bases left between them. CDR3 length: 14 amino acids. Germline lookup yields CDR1 SGHRS and CDR2 YFSETQ. This chain's CDR3 is CASSLGGAGYGYTF. Here the CDR3 DNA reads TGCGCCAGCAGCTTGGGCGGGGCCGGCTATGGCTACACCTTC. Full variable domain (rest looked up from reference TRBV5-1 and TRBJ1-2): KAGVTQTPRYLIKTRGQQVTLSCSPISGHRSVSWYQQTPGQGLQFLFEYFSETQRNKGNFPGRFSGRQFSNSRSEMNVSTLELGDSALYLCASSLGGAGYGYTFGSGTRLTVV.

The rearrangement joins TRBV20-1 to TRBJ2-7; D gene uncertain. This CDR3 comprises 11 residues. Trimming shortened V by 3 bases and J by 4 bases, and 7 bases separated the two germline ends. CDR1 and CDR2 from the germline V gene are DFQATT and SNEGSKA (reference sequence). CDR3 loop: CSASGDYEQYF. CDR3 DNA sequence: TGCAGTGCTAGCGGTGATTACGAGCAGTACTTC.

This clone occurred once. This sequence joins TRBV7-8 and TRBJ1-4; D gene ambiguous. There are 15 residues in the CDR3. Trimming removed 6 bases from V and 8 bases from J, with 19 bases in between. The germline gives CDR1 SGHVS, CDR2 FQNEAQ. CDR3 sequence (DNA): TGTGCCAGCAGTCCCTGGCCGAGGGAGGAGGAAAAACTGTTTTTT. Residues: CASSPWPREEEKLFF.

The V and J genes are TRBV29-1 and TRBJ2-4; 11 bases line up with TRBD1. CDR3 size: 14 residues. The germline V gene encodes CDR1 SQVTM and CDR2 ANQGSEA. After removal of 7 bases from V and 3 bases from J, the junction contained 5 bases not matched to a gene. CDR3 DNA sequence: TGCAGCGCCGAGGACAGGGGGCACAAAAACATTCAGTACTTC. Translation gives CSAEDRGHKNIQYF.

The genes are TRBV28 and TRBJ1-2, with a possible D match to TRBD1 (6 bases). Germline CDR1 and CDR2: MDHEN and SYDVKM. The ends were cut back, 5 bases at V and 5 bases at J, with 9 bases in the middle. The CDR3 extends over 12 amino acids. In DNA form, the CDR3 reads TGTGCCAGCAGTCCAACAGGGTATGGCTACACCTTC. Its protein is CASSPTGYGYTF.

This clone was recorded a few times. At one end the junction does not follow the germline gene, possibly because of a read error. The chain uses TRBV13 and TRBJ2-7, with D uncertain. CDR3 length equals 15 residues. Germline CDR1 and CDR2: PRHDT and FYEKMQ (reference sequence). The CDR3 protein is CASSQERHSTYEQYF. The DNA of the CDR3 is TGCGCCAGCAGCCAAGAGAGGCACAGTACCTACGAGCAGTACTTC. The full variable domain, completed using reference TRBV13 and TRBJ2-7, is AAGVIQSPRHLIKEKRETATLKCYPIPRHDTVYWYQQGPGQDPQFLISFYEKMQSDKGSIPDRFSAQQFSDYHSELNMSSLELGDSALYFCASSQERHSTYEQYFGPGTRLTVT.

This chain connects TRBV4-1 to TRBJ1-5; D not resolved. Trimming removed 0 bases from V and 1 base from J, with 10 bases in between. The germline V gene has CDR1 MGHRA and CDR2 YSYEKL. This CDR3 contains 16 residues. The CDR3 coding sequence is TGCGCCAGCAGCCAAGAGGCGGAGTTGAGCAATCAGCCCCAGCATTTT. Translating it yields CASSQEAELSNQPQHF.

The chain couples TRBV6-5 to TRBJ1-1; no clear D. The V end was cut by 2 bases, the J end by 3 bases, with 4 bases between. The CDR3 covers 12 residues. From germline, CDR1 is MNHEY and CDR2 SVGAGI. CDR3 sequence reads: CASSYGDTEAFF. The DNA for the CDR3 is TGTGCCAGCAGTTACGGGGACACTGAAGCTTTCTTT.

CDR3 sequence (DNA): TGTGCCAGCAGAATAGTAGCGGCCTCACAGACAGATACGCAGTATTTT. Translating gives CASRIVAASQTDTQYF. The V and J genes are TRBV28 and TRBJ2-3; the D gene is possibly TRBD2 (6 bases). The CDR3 has 16 residues. Germline CDR1 MDHEN, CDR2 SYDVKM. Trimming shortened V by 6 bases and J by 3 bases, and 19 bases separated the two germline ends.

This clone has just a few counts. The rearrangement links TRBV29-1 to TRBJ2-5, with D perhaps being TRBD1 or TRBD2 (6 bases each). Germline V gene lookup returns CDR1 SQVTM and CDR2 ANQGSEA. The CDR3 covers 13 residues. The V end was cut by 3 bases, the J end by 0 bases, with 8 bases between. Here the CDR3 DNA reads TGCAGCGTTGAGGGGGGCAACCAAGAGACCCAGTACTTC. Amino acid sequence: CSVEGGNQETQYF.

This chain joins TRBV30 and TRBJ1-1, with TRBD1 as a possible D gene (6 bases). This CDR3 is 12 amino acids long. Trimming removed 0 bases from V and 8 bases from J, with 10 bases in between. Germline V gene data show CDR1 as GTSNPN and CDR2 as SVGIG (reference sequence). The CDR3: CAWSVGGFEAFF. In nucleotides, the CDR3 is TGTGCCTGGAGTGTAGGGGGATTCGAAGCTTTCTTT.

The chain employs TRBV7-2 and TRBJ2-7; D might be TRBD2 (6 bases). The germline V and J ends were trimmed by 5 bases and 4 bases, with 12 bases remaining between them. There are 13 residues in the CDR3. The germline V gene has CDR1 SGHTA and CDR2 FQGNSA. CDR3 sequence (DNA): TGTGCCAGCAGCCCCCAGGCGGGGTACGAGCAGTACTTC. Its protein product is CASSPQAGYEQYF.

This chain links TRBV29-1 with TRBJ2-1, with TRBD2 identical over 9 bases. This CDR3 region has 17 residues. Trimming at V came to 0 bases and at J to 3 bases, leaving 9 bases not matched to a gene. Germline CDR1 and CDR2: SQVTM and ANQGSEA. The CDR3 bases are TGCAGCGTTGAAGATCGCGGGAGACTAGCGGACTACAATGAGCAGTTCTTC. Its translation: CSVEDRGRLADYNEQFF.

V and J are TRBV9 and TRBJ1-2; TRBD1 is a possible D gene (5 bases). Trimming took 4 bases from V and 1 from J, leaving 11 bases between them. The CDR3 has 14 residues. Germline V gives CDR1 SGDLS, CDR2 YYNGEE. This CDR3 is CASSLGTVNYGYTF. For the CDR3, the DNA is TGTGCCAGCAGCCTCGGGACGGTTAACTATGGCTACACCTTC.

The gene calls are TRBV5-6 and TRBJ2-1; 9 nucleotides align to TRBD1. Germline loops: CDR1 SGHDT, CDR2 YYEEEE. Trimming removed 3 bases from V and 15 bases from J; junction bases left unmatched: 10. This CDR3 has 13 residues. The CDR3 region has the DNA TGTGCCAGCAGCTCCCCCGCGGGACAGGGACTGTTCTTC. Translation gives CASSSPAGQGLFF.